A selection of T cell receptor beta chains follows, all from one sample in a study of blood T cell repertoires in COVID-19. Assay: immunoSEQ multiplex PCR; the TCRdb copy retains only in-frame clones and omits some. This table holds about 150,000 clones, around three quarters found once. The source material was peripheral blood. The receptors stem from a middle-aged man with acute or convalescent COVID-19. Each CDR3 is given with its conserved first and last residue. The order of the fields is CDR3 length, D gene, J gene, clone size, V gene, CDR3 protein, CDR3 DNA. The D gene is left open where the match is weak. Clone sizes are given selectively: once, few, many, or a class where the clone is expanded.

19 . TRBJ1-3 . TRBV14 CASSQITPSDSFSGNTIYF TGTGCCAGCAGCCAAATCACCCCCTCAGACAGCTTCTCTGGAAACACCATATATTTT
19 . TRBJ2-2 . TRBV11-2 CASSFRRDSLHTNTGELFF TGTGCCAGCAGCTTCCGCCGGGACTCCCTCCACACGAACACCGGGGAGCTGTTTTTT
13 . TRBJ1-6 . TRBV7-2 CASSISYNSPLHF TGTGCCAGCAGTATCTCCTATAATTCACCCCTCCACTTT
14 . TRBJ2-2 once TRBV6-5 CATRLGGFTGELFF TGTGCCACCCGTCTTGGGGGGTTTACCGGGGAGCTGTTTTTT
12 . TRBJ1-2 . TRBV19 CASSRGDYGYTF TGTGCCAGTAGTAGGGGCGACTATGGCTACACCTTC
17 TRBD2 TRBJ2-2 . TRBV19 CASSRIGGAAGTGELFF TGTGCCAGTAGCCGAATCGGGGGGGCTGCGGGCACCGGGGAGCTGTTTTTT
13 TRBD1 TRBJ1-2 . TRBV7-2 CASSGQGNYGYTF TGTGCCAGCAGCGGACAGGGGAACTATGGCTACACCTTC
15 . TRBJ2-3 . TRBV7-2 CASSLEARAWDTQYF TGTGCCAGCAGCTTAGAGGCCAGGGCGTGGGATACGCAGTATTTT
14 TRBD1 TRBJ2-7 . TRBV29-1 CSVLTGSSSYEQYF TGCAGCGTCTTGACAGGGTCCAGCTCCTACGAGCAGTACTTC
12 TRBD1 TRBJ1-5 . TRBV24-1 CAVQGASEPQHF TGTGCCGTACAGGGGGCCTCGGAGCCCCAGCATTTT
14 . TRBJ1-1 . TRBV6-4 CASSPREGGTEAFF TGTGCCAGCAGTCCCAGGGAAGGAGGGACTGAAGCTTTCTTT
15 TRBD1 TRBJ1-2 . TRBV6-5 CASSPPGQLNYGYTF TGTGCCAGCAGCCCCCCGGGACAGCTAAACTATGGCTACACCTTC
18 . TRBJ1-6 . TRBV3-1/TRBV3-2 CASSQDARIQVYNSPLHF TGTGCCAGCAGCCAAGACGCTCGTATCCAGGTTTATAATTCACCCCTCCACTTT
15 TRBD2 TRBJ2-5 . TRBV3-1/TRBV3-2 CASSYLAGVGETQYF TGTGCCAGCAGCTACTTAGCGGGGGTGGGGGAGACCCAGTACTTC
18 TRBD1 TRBJ2-6 . TRBV3-1/TRBV3-2 CASSQLWGQGSGANVLTF TGTGCCAGCAGCCAGCTGTGGGGACAGGGATCCGGGGCCAACGTCCTGACTTTC
16 . TRBJ1-5 . TRBV7-9 CASSKTGTLEGQPQHF TGTGCCAGCAGCAAGACCGGGACACTAGAGGGGCAGCCCCAGCATTTT
14 TRBD1 TRBJ1-2 . TRBV27 CASSLKRQGYGYTF TGTGCCAGCAGTTTGAAGAGACAGGGCTATGGCTACACCTTC
15 TRBD2 TRBJ2-3 . TRBV11-2 CASSRGLAGADTQYF TGTGCCAGCAGCCGGGGACTAGCGGGGGCAGATACGCAGTATTTT
16 TRBD1 TRBJ1-5 once TRBV19 CASSILGTGSDQPQHF TGTGCCAGTAGTATTCTGGGGACAGGCAGCGATCAGCCCCAGCATTTT
12 . TRBJ2-1 . TRBV4-1 CASSQDSHEQFF TGCGCCAGCAGCCAAGATAGCCATGAGCAGTTCTTC
15 TRBD1 TRBJ1-1 few TRBV7-8 CASSPRTGTNTEAFF TGTGCCAGCAGCCCCCGGACAGGGACGAACACTGAAGCTTTCTTT
16 TRBD1 TRBJ2-1 . TRBV30 CAWSTSGTGGYNEQFF TGTGCCTGGAGTACCTCCGGGACAGGGGGCTACAATGAGCAGTTCTTC
15 . TRBJ1-2 . TRBV6-1 CASSETAGRGYGYTF TGTGCCAGCAGTGAAACGGCAGGGAGGGGCTATGGCTACACCTTC
10 . TRBJ1-4 . TRBV5-1 CASRHREGVF TGCGCCAGCAGGCACAGGGAGGGGGTTTTT
13 . TRBJ2-5 . TRBV5-1 CASPRQGQETQYF TGCGCCAGCCCGAGGCAGGGCCAAGAGACCCAGTACTTC